Shown below are 28 T cell receptor beta chains from a single sample sequenced in a study of T-cell reconstitution after alpha-beta-depleted transplantation in children. Unique molecular identifiers were incorporated during preparation of the TCRbeta library. Each CDR3 protein is one row after TCRdb ran MiXCR on the PCR reads. The table includes 640,000 or so distinct CDR3 sequences, roughly 15% detected once. The sequences come from PBMCs from the stem cell graft donor, collected from the stem cell graft. These TCRs come from a human donor who donated a stem cell graft to a child with acute myeloid leukemia.

The V gene is TRBV5-6, the J gene TRBJ2-4; weak D call: TRBD1 (5 bases). The germline V and J ends were trimmed by 4 bases and 10 bases, with 15 bases remaining between them. This CDR3 contains 13 residues. Germline CDR1 reads SGHDT; CDR2 reads YYEEEE. The CDR3 DNA sequence: TGTGCCAGCAGCCGTGGGGCTAGTTCGATTCAGTACTTC. It translates to CASSRGASSIQYF.

This clonotype has ten or more counts. The genes are TRBV12-3 or TRBV12-4 and TRBJ1-1; no clear D. The length of the CDR3 is 10 residues. With 10 bases removed from V and 11 bases from J, the gap between germline ends came to 14 bases. Here the CDR3 DNA reads TGTGCCATCGGGCCCTCGCGGGCTTTCTTT. Encoded protein: CAIGPSRAFF.

This clonotype was observed at least ten times. The chain joins TRBV5-6 to TRBJ2-7, with D possibly TRBD2 on 5 matching bases. V was trimmed by 4 bases and J by 6 bases, leaving 14 bases between them. The CDR3 runs to 13 residues. Germline-derived CDR1 and CDR2 are SGHDT and YYEEEE. This CDR3 reads CASSGSPPSEQYV. The DNA of the CDR3 is TGTGCCAGCAGCGGGAGCCCTCCCTCCGAGCAGTACGTC.

This clonotype has a count of ten or more. The chain has TRBV7-2 and TRBJ2-2; 9 nucleotides match TRBD1. The ends lost 3 bases at V and 6 bases at J; junction bases unmatched: 5. This CDR3 has 15 residues. Germline V CDR1 and CDR2: SGHTA, FQGNSA. CDR3 sequence reads: CASSLQGQGSGELFF. In DNA form, the CDR3 reads TGTGCCAGCAGCTTGCAGGGACAGGGTTCCGGGGAGCTGTTTTTT.

A few counts support this clonotype. The V and J genes are TRBV7-6 and TRBJ2-7; D gene unclear. The CDR3 runs 14 residues. With 1 base removed from V and 3 bases from J, the gap between germline ends came to 10 bases. Per the germline V gene, CDR1 is SGHVS and CDR2 is FNYEAQ. The CDR3, as DNA: TGTGCCAGCAGCTTAGGGGCACACAACTACGAGCAGTACGTC. It specifies CASSLGAHNYEQYV.

This clonotype appeared many times. This chain links TRBV6-2 or TRBV6-3 with TRBJ2-1, with D uncertain. Germline-derived CDR1 and CDR2 are MNHEY and SVGEGT. With 3 bases removed from V and 7 bases from J, the gap between germline ends came to 7 bases. The CDR3 is 12 amino acids. The CDR3, as DNA: TGTGCCAGCAGTTATACAGCGAATGAGCAGTTCTTC. This codes for CASSYTANEQFF.

This clonotype was found many times. The CDR3 DNA is TGTGCCATCAGTGAGTCAGGTGTCGACAGTGCCGGGGAGACCCAGTACTTC. This sequence encodes CAISESGVDSAGETQYF. The chain couples TRBV10-3 to TRBJ2-5, with TRBD1 as a possible D gene (5 bases). Germline V gene lookup returns CDR1 ENHRY and CDR2 SYGVKD. This CDR3 region has 17 residues. V lost 0 bases to trimming and J lost 5 bases, with 19 bases between them.

The chain links TRBV7-9 to TRBJ2-3; a weak D match, TRBD2 (5 bases). CDR1 SEHNR and CDR2 FQNEAQ come from the germline V gene (reference sequence). The V and J ends lost 5 bases and 5 bases respectively, with 17 bases between them. The CDR3 is 15 amino acids. CDR3 nucleotide sequence: TGTGCCAGCAGCCCCTTGGAGGAACGGGGAGATACGCAGTATTTT. It yields the protein CASSPLEERGDTQYF.

This clonotype has just one count. CDR3 in DNA: TGTGCCACCAGTGATTCCCTCAAGCTGTTTTTT. This encodes CATSDSLKLFF. The genes are TRBV24-1 and TRBJ2-2, with no clear D. The CDR3 runs 11 residues. Trimming removed 2 bases at V and 12 bases at J, with 6 bases between. Germline V gene lookup returns CDR1 KGHDR and CDR2 SFDVKD.

This clonotype was seen at least ten times. The chain employs TRBV15 and TRBJ2-2; D gene ambiguous. Germline V gene sequence: CDR1 LNHNV, CDR2 YYDKDF (reference sequence). This CDR3 contains 13 residues. V gave up 0 bases and J gave up 7 bases, with 6 bases separating them. CDR3: CATSREWFGELFF. The CDR3 DNA follows: TGTGCCACCAGCAGAGAATGGTTCGGGGAGCTGTTTTTT.

This chain's CDR3 is CASSPGSLTGTYEQYF. Here the CDR3 DNA reads TGTGCCAGCAGCCCGGGGTCTCTCACCGGGACCTACGAGCAGTACTTC. This chain joins TRBV7-6 and TRBJ2-7, with D maybe TRBD2 (5 bases). V shed 5 bases and J shed 2 bases, with 19 bases lying between them. The CDR3 runs 16 residues. The germline gives CDR1 SGHVS, CDR2 FNYEAQ.

At least ten counts were recorded for this clonotype. The V gene is TRBV20-1, the J gene TRBJ2-7, with D maybe TRBD2 (5 bases). The CDR3 is 12 amino acids. The germline gives CDR1 DFQATT, CDR2 SNEGSKA (reference sequence). The V gene lost 3 bases and the J gene lost 4 bases, with 10 bases spanning the gap. CDR3 sequence (DNA): TGCAGTGCTAGCCAGCGGAATTACGAGCAGTACTTC. This codes for CSASQRNYEQYF.

This clonotype was found a few times. V usage is TRBV12-3 or TRBV12-4 and J usage is TRBJ2-5, with 8 bases fitting TRBD1. This CDR3 has 13 residues. Unmatched junction bases numbered 6, after V lost 7 bases and J lost 5 bases. CDR3 nucleotide sequence: TGTGCCAGCACCCTAGGACAGGGTGAGACCCAGTACTTC. Translating gives CASTLGQGETQYF.

This clonotype appeared a few times. The chain has TRBV12-3 or TRBV12-4 and TRBJ2-2; D may be TRBD1 (6 bases). The ends were cut back, 2 bases at V and 5 bases at J, with 9 bases in the middle. The length of the CDR3 is 14 residues. The CDR3 reads CASSLRGYTGELFF. The CDR3 nucleotides read TGTGCCAGCAGTTTAAGGGGGTATACCGGGGAGCTGTTTTTT.

The sample holds a few counts of this clonotype. The chain carries TRBV5-1 and TRBJ2-7; D is uncertain. CDR1 SGHRS and CDR2 YFSETQ come from the germline V gene. The CDR3 runs to 13 residues. V was clipped by 1 base and J by 3 bases, with 8 bases between them. Written as DNA, the CDR3 is TGCGCCAGCAGCTTGAGCCCTGACTACGAGCAGTACTTC. Translation: CASSLSPDYEQYF.

This clonotype was picked up many times. The CDR3 sequence is CASSSDREAVNSPLHF. CDR3 coding DNA: TGTGCCAGCAGCAGCGACAGGGAAGCAGTCAATTCACCCCTCCACTTT. J is TRBJ1-6 and V is TRBV6-5, with 7 bases identical to TRBD1. Per the germline V gene, CDR1 is MNHEY and CDR2 is SVGAGI. CDR3 size: 16 residues. The V and J ends lost 6 bases and 7 bases, in that order; junction bases with no gene match: 12.

This clonotype was detected only a few times. The chain uses TRBV27 and TRBJ1-4; TRBD1 is a possible D gene (5 bases). Germline CDR1 reads MNHEY; CDR2 reads SMNVEV (reference sequence). Trimming left V 3 bases short and J 10 bases short, with 15 bases between. The CDR3 loop spans 14 amino acids. The chain's CDR3 is CASSLSDTFGKLFF. CDR3 DNA: TGTGCCAGCAGTTTGTCGGACACCTTCGGAAAACTGTTTTTT.

CDR3 bases: TGCGCCAGCAGCTCGACGGACAGGGAACACACTGAAGCTTTCTTT. Residues: CASSSTDREHTEAFF. The V gene is TRBV5-1, the J gene TRBJ1-1, with 8 bases aligning to TRBD1. V lost 3 bases and J lost 3; bases outside the gene matches: 7. CDR3 length: 15 amino acids. Germline lookup yields CDR1 SGHRS and CDR2 YFSETQ. Full variable domain (remainder filled in from reference TRBV5-1 and TRBJ1-1): KAGVTQTPRYLIKTRGQQVTLSCSPISGHRSVSWYQQTPGQGLQFLFEYFSETQRNKGNFPGRFSGRQFSNSRSEMNVSTLELGDSALYLCASSSTDREHTEAFFGQGTRLTVV.

This clonotype was counted ten times or more. The V gene is TRBV7-9, the J gene TRBJ2-7; 13 bases are shared with TRBD2. Per the germline V gene, CDR1 is SEHNR and CDR2 is FQNEAQ (reference sequence). With V trimmed by 6 bases and J by 4 bases, 6 bases remained unmatched. CDR3 length equals 15 residues. The CDR3 is CASSSTSGGAYEQYV. CDR3 nucleotide sequence: TGTGCCAGCAGTTCAACTAGCGGGGGGGCTTACGAGCAGTACGTC.

This clonotype came up many times. The chain combines TRBV20-1 with TRBJ2-4, with 12 bases identical to TRBD2. J lost 1 base, V lost 6 bases, and 10 bases had no gene match. The CDR3 covers 17 residues. The germline gives CDR1 DFQATT, CDR2 SNEGSKA (reference sequence). CDR3 region: CSAPASGGGRAKNIQYF. The CDR3 DNA reads as TGCAGTGCCCCAGCTAGCGGGGGGGGTCGGGCCAAAAACATTCAGTACTTC.

This clonotype came up many times. The V call is TRBV12-3 or TRBV12-4, the J call TRBJ2-7; 8 nucleotides agree with TRBD1. The CDR3 extends over 15 amino acids. Germline trimming cut 7 bases from V and 2 bases from J; bases unmatched to any gene: 10. The DNA of the CDR3 is TGTGCCAGCACCAAAGGACAGGGTGACGCCTACGAGCAGTACTTC. Its protein product is CASTKGQGDAYEQYF.

This clonotype has ten or more counts. The rearrangement joins TRBV29-1 to TRBJ1-1; D gene uncertain. The V and J ends lost 4 bases and 0 bases respectively, with 18 bases between them. Germline V gives CDR1 SQVTM, CDR2 ANQGSEA. The CDR3 consists of 16 residues. CDR3 DNA: TGCAGCGTTGGCGGGGTCCAGGTTACAATGAACACTGAAGCTTTCTTT. It yields the protein CSVGGVQVTMNTEAFF.

The chain joins TRBV7-1 to TRBJ2-5; either TRBD1 or TRBD2 may supply D (5 bases each). TRBV7-1 is assigned to the ORF class and has an uncertain function. Deletions cut 3 bases from V and 5 bases from J, with 13 bases between. The CDR3 runs to 14 residues. The CDR3 protein is CASSSAAGTETQYF. CDR3 sequence (DNA): TGTGCCAGCAGCTCCGCAGCAGGGACCGAGACCCAGTACTTC.

This clonotype turned up a few times. CDR3 DNA: TGTGCCAGCAGACCCGCGACAGGGGGCGAGTCTCTTAACTATGGCTACACCTTC. Its protein product is CASRPATGGESLNYGYTF. This chain joins TRBV2 and TRBJ1-2; 10 positions match TRBD1. Germline V gives CDR1 SNHLY, CDR2 FYNNEI. This CDR3 comprises 18 residues. The trim removed 6 bases at V and 1 base at J, leaving 14 bases unmatched.

The J gene is TRBJ2-3, the V gene TRBV24-1; the D gene is possibly TRBD1 (5 bases). The ends were cut back, 7 bases at V and 4 bases at J, with 14 bases in the middle. The CDR3 has 14 residues. Germline loops: CDR1 KGHDR, CDR2 SFDVKD. As DNA, the CDR3 is TGTGCCACCAGCCTTGGATCGACAGCAGATACGCAGTATTTT. Translation: CATSLGSTADTQYF.

This clonotype was seen at least ten times. The CDR3: CAISGGPNQPQHF. In DNA form, the CDR3 reads TGTGCCATCAGTGGGGGCCCCAATCAGCCCCAGCATTTT. The rearrangement uses TRBV10-3 and TRBJ1-5; TRBD1 is a possible D gene (5 bases). CDR1 and CDR2 (germline): ENHRY, SYGVKD. Between the trimmed V and J ends, which lost 4 bases and 3 bases, there was a span of 7 bases. The CDR3 length is 13 residues.

V and J are TRBV20-1 and TRBJ2-2; 8 bases match TRBD2. From germline, CDR1 is DFQATT and CDR2 SNEGSKA (reference sequence). The V segment lost 1 base and the J segment 3 bases; nucleotides outside the gene matches: 7. This CDR3 has 16 amino acids. As DNA, the CDR3 is TGCAGTGCTAGAGCCGGGGCGGGGGGCGACACCGGGGAGCTGTTTTTT. It specifies CSARAGAGGDTGELFF.

In its sample, this clonotype was seen many times. The chain employs TRBV20-1 and TRBJ1-2; a possible D gene is TRBD1 (6 bases). V gave up 6 bases and J gave up 2 bases, with 16 bases separating them. The CDR3 runs to 14 residues. CDR1 and CDR2 (germline): DFQATT, SNEGSKA (reference sequence). The CDR3 loop reads CSAAEGGQNYGYTF. The CDR3, as DNA: TGCAGTGCGGCCGAGGGGGGTCAAAACTATGGCTACACCTTC.